This T cell receptor (beta chain) is from a study of blood T cell repertoires in COVID-19. Study-wide context: Samples came from the United States, Italy and Spain, spanning acute and convalescent COVID-19. PBMCs, B-cell-depleted T cells, or T cells provided the cDNA or gDNA that made up the material.

Trimming stripped 5 bases from V and 3 bases from J, with 10 bases between. CDR3 length equals 13 residues. Original analysis: Estimation of nucleated cell counts was performed using reference gene primer amplification. The protocol was immunoSEQ multiplex PCR, while the TCRdb copy is restricted to in-frame clones and leaves out a portion. The V and J calls and clone size are taken from that table; D and trimming were inferred from the DNA. The data show some 48,000 clones, 90% seen once. The source of this sequence is a man aged 70-80 years with acute or convalescent COVID-19. The chain couples TRBV12-3 or TRBV12-4 to TRBJ1-2; a weak D match, TRBD1 (5 bases). Sequenced: peripheral blood. Here the CDR3 reads CASSPDRYYGYTF. CDR3 DNA: TGTGCCAGCAGTCCCGACAGATACTATGGCTACACCTTC.